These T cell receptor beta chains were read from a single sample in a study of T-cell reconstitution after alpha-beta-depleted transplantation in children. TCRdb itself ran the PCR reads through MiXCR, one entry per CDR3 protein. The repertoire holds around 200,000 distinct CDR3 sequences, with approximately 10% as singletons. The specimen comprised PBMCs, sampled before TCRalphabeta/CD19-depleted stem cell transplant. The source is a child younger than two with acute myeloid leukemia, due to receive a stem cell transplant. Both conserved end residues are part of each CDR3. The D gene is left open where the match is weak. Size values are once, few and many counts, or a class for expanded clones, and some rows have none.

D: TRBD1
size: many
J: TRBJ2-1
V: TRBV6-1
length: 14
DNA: TGTGCCAGCAGTCGGGACAGGGCCATCAATGAGCAGTTCTTC
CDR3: CASSRDRAINEQFF

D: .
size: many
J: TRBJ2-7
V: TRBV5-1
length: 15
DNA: TGCGCCAGCAGCTTGGAGTCTGGGCTAGCTTACGAGCAGTACTTC
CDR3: CASSLESGLAYEQYF

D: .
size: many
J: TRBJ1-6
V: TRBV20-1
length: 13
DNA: TGCAGTGCTAGAGCCGAGTATCCCGTCTCGCTCCACTTT
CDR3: CSARAEYPVSLHF

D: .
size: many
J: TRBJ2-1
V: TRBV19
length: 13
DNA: TGTGCCAGTGGACGGGGATCCTACAATGAGCAGTTCTTC
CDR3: CASGRGSYNEQFF

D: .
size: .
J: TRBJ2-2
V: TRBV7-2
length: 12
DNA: TGTGCCAGCAGCTTCAGGGCCGGGAAGCTGTTTTTT
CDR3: CASSFRAGKLFF

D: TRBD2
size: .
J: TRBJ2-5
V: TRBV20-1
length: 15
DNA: TGCAGTGCTAGAGCCGGGACTAGCGGGGGAAAGACCCAGTACTTC
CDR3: CSARAGTSGGKTQYF

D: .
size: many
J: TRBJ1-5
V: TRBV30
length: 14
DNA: TGTGCCTGGAGTACGGGAACAGTGCAACAGCCCCAGCATTTT
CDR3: CAWSTGTVQQPQHF

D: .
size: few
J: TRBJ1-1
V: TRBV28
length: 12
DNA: TGTGCCAGCATAGACTTAAACACTGAAGCTTTCTTT
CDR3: CASIDLNTEAFF

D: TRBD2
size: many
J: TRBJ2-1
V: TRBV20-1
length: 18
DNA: TGCAGTGCTAGAGATTGGCTAGCGGGAGGCACGAGCTACAATGAGCAGTTCTTC
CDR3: CSARDWLAGGTSYNEQFF

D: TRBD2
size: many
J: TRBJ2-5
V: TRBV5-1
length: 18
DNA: TGCGCCAGCAGCTTGGCCGAATTAACAGCGGGAGGGAAAGAGACCCAGTACTTC
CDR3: CASSLAELTAGGKETQYF

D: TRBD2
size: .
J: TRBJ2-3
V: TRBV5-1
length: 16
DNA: TGCGCCAGCAGCTCGGGGAGCGGGGGGGCCCCAGATACGCAGTATTTT
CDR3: CASSSGSGGAPDTQYF

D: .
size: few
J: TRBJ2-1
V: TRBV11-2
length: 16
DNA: TGTGCCAGCAGCTTACAGGACTTCGCGGGGTTCAATGAGCAGTTCTTC
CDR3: CASSLQDFAGFNEQFF

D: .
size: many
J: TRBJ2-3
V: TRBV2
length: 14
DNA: TGTGCCAGCAGCCCCGTTAACCCCCGAGATACGCAGTATTTT
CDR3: CASSPVNPRDTQYF